The table lists the clone carrying this T cell receptor beta chain with a count of one. The data stem from a study of blood T cell repertoires in COVID-19. Per the original methods: Reference gene primer amplification yielded estimated nucleated cell counts. Profiled with immunoSEQ multiplex PCR; TCRdb holds only in-frame clones, not every one. V, J and clone size derive from that table, while D and trimming were established from the DNA sequence. The table includes about 87,000 clones, 90% detected once. CDR1 and CDR2 from the germline V gene are WSHSY and SAAADI. CDR3 length: 16 amino acids. Trimming took 3 bases from V and 0 from J, leaving 14 bases between them.

What was sequenced was peripheral blood. The gene calls are TRBV10-2 and TRBJ1-1; a weak D match, TRBD1 (5 bases). The sequence was obtained from a man younger than 35 with COVID-19, enrolled during active disease. DNA of the CDR3: TGCGCCAGCAGTGACCGCGGGGCGGGGTTGAACACTGAAGCTTTCTTT. It translates to CASSDRGAGLNTEAFF.